These T cell receptor beta chains were read from a single sample in a study of blood T cells in healthy people across ages. TCRdb reprocessed the 5' RACE reads via MiXCR and lists one record per CDR3 protein. The sample includes about 780,000 distinct CDR3 sequences, around 24% of them seen just once. This same sample was also part of a study on T cells of mothers and their children.

The sequencing input was blood. The receptors here all came from a boy younger than 18 in good health. Each CDR3 is given with its conserved first and last residue. A D gene is named only where the DNA matches it firmly. The size entry is marked missing in some rows and otherwise reads once, few, many or a size class.

clone size	D gene	V gene	J gene	CDR3 DNA	CDR3 protein
-	-	TRBV20-1	TRBJ2-1	TGCAGTGCTGGGACTCTCAATGAGCAGTTCTTC	CSAGTLNEQFF
few	-	TRBV28	TRBJ2-4	TGTGCCAGCAGTTCTTCTGAAGCCAAAAACATTCAGTACTTC	CASSSSEAKNIQYF
few	-	TRBV10-3	TRBJ2-2	TGTGCCATCAGTGAGTCCGGCGGGGCAGTCGGGGAGCTGTTTTTT	CAISESGGAVGELFF
-	TRBD1	TRBV5-5	TRBJ1-1	TGTGCCAGCAGCCAGACAGGGTATGAAGCTTTCTTT	CASSQTGYEAFF
-	-	TRBV2	TRBJ2-3	TGTGCCAGCAGCGTAGGCAGCGCCCGTGTAAATACGCAGTATTTT	CASSVGSARVNTQYF
few	-	TRBV20-1	TRBJ1-3	TGCAGTGCTAAACAGGGAAACACTGGAAACACCATATATTTT	CSAKQGNTGNTIYF
few	-	TRBV5-1	TRBJ2-7	TGCGCCAGCAGGGACATCTACGAGCAGTACTTC	CASRDIYEQYF
few	-	TRBV3-1	TRBJ1-2	TGTGCCAGCAGTGGGTCCCCGGGACCCGGGACCGACGGCTACACCTTC	CASSGSPGPGTDGYTF
few	-	TRBV20-1	TRBJ1-2	TGCAGTGCCGCAGGGTCTTATGGCTACGCCTTC	CSAAGSYGYAF
few	-	TRBV3-1	TRBJ2-5	TGTGCCAGCAGCGACCAGGGTCCAGAGACCCAGTACTTC	CASSDQGPETQYF
few	-	TRBV7-4	TRBJ1-5	TGTGCCAGCATGGAGATAGGTGGCAATCAGCCCCAGCATTTT	CASMEIGGNQPQHF
-	-	TRBV12-3/TRBV12-4	TRBJ1-2	TGTGCCAGCAGTTTAAGGAATCACGGCTACACCTTC	CASSLRNHGYTF
few	TRBD2	TRBV2	TRBJ2-5	TGTGCCAGCAGTCCGAGCGGGGGTGACGAGACCCAGTACTTC	CASSPSGGDETQYF
-	-	TRBV5-5	TRBJ1-5	TGTGCCAGCAGCTTATCCTTTGGCAATCAGCCCCAGCATTTT	CASSLSFGNQPQHF
once	-	TRBV6-1	TRBJ2-7	TGTGCCAGCAGTGAATGGGTAGCCGAGCAGTACTTC	CASSEWVAEQYF
-	-	TRBV7-3	TRBJ1-1	TGTGCCAGCAGCTTGGACCCAGCCATGGCCACTGAAGCTTTCTTT	CASSLDPAMATEAFF
-	-	TRBV5-5	TRBJ2-6	TGTGCCAGCAGCTCCCACTCTGGGGCCAACGTCCCGACTTTC	CASSSHSGANVPTF
-	-	TRBV2	TRBJ1-4	TGTGCCAGCAGTGAAGCCCGTCAGGATGAAAAACTGTTTTTT	CASSEARQDEKLFF
-	-	TRBV2	TRBJ1-6	TGTGCCAGCAGTGAAGAGGGCAGCCTCACAAATTCACCCCTCCACTTT	CASSEEGSLTNSPLHF
-	-	TRBV12-3/TRBV12-4	TRBJ2-5	TGTGCCAGCGGACTTAGCCCAGAGACCCAGTACTTC	CASGLSPETQYF
-	-	TRBV6-5	TRBJ2-1	TGTGCCAGCAGTTACCGCCAAGCGAGGGGTAGAAATGAGCAGTTCTTC	CASSYRQARGRNEQFF
few	TRBD2	TRBV20-1	TRBJ2-5	TGCAGTACTAGTGGGCGGGGGGCCCCAGAGACCCAGTACTTC	CSTSGRGAPETQYF
once	-	TRBV10-3	TRBJ2-6	TGTGCCATCACCAACCGAAGGGGGTGGAGCTCTGGGGCCAACGTCCTGACTTTC	CAITNRRGWSSGANVLTF
few	-	TRBV3-1	TRBJ1-1	TGTGCCAGCAGCCAAGATTTGGGGTTTGGGAACACTGAAGCTTTCTTT	CASSQDLGFGNTEAFF
-	-	TRBV7-9	TRBJ1-1	TGCGCCAGCAGCTTGGGGGCAGCGAACACTGAAGCTTTCTTT	CASSLGAANTEAFF
-	-	TRBV6-5	TRBJ2-7	TGTGCCAGCAGACACGGGACGTACGAGCAGTACTTC	CASRHGTYEQYF
-	-	TRBV12-5	TRBJ2-7	TGTGCTAGTGGTTTCTACAGGTTGGGGGCCTACGAGCAGTACTTC	CASGFYRLGAYEQYF
few	-	TRBV6-5	TRBJ2-7	TGTGCCAGCAGTTACCCTCGTAAGTCGGGGTCCTACGAGCAGTACTTC	CASSYPRKSGSYEQYF
few	-	TRBV28	TRBJ1-6	TGTGCCAGCCCCGACGGGCTGAGCTCCTATAATTCACCCCTCCACTTT	CASPDGLSSYNSPLHF
-	-	TRBV10-3	TRBJ2-3	TGTGCCATTTCACCGGCGTGGGTCACAGATACGCAGTATTTT	CAISPAWVTDTQYF